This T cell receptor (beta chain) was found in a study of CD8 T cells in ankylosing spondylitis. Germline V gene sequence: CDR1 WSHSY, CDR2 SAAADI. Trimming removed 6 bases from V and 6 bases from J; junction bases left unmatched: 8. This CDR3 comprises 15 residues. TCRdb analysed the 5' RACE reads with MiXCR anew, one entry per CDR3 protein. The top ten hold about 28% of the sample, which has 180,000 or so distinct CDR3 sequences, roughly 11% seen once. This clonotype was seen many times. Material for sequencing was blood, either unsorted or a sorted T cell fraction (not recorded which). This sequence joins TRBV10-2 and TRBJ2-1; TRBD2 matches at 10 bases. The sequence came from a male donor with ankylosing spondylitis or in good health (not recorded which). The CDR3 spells CASRRAGGDLNEQFF. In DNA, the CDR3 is TGCGCCAGCAGGCGAGCGGGGGGGGACCTCAATGAGCAGTTCTTC.